This T cell receptor (beta chain) was captured in a study of human T cells and chemical hapten exposure. Study details: How much TCR each sample yielded varied, mostly because pooled library volumes differed slightly.

CDR1 is ENHRY and CDR2 is SYGVKD in the germline V gene. This CDR3 comprises 14 residues. Trimming at V came to 3 bases and at J to 7 bases, leaving 9 bases not matched to a gene. Within the library, unique molecular identifiers were attached to each individual cDNA molecule. The authors' processing: Samples ranged from roughly 23,224 to 700,000 TCRs, with a median of approximately 100,000. TCRdb independently ran MiXCR on the RACE reads; one entry per CDR3 protein. The V and J calls were determined by TCRdb, not by the authors. Among approximately 82,000 distinct CDR3 sequences listed, about an eighth were seen once. Documented time point: patch test 1, 2 weeks after DPC sensitization. As for treatment: therapeutic diphenylcyclopropenone sensitization with weekly scalp DPC.

The source of this sequence is an older woman with alopecia areata. Some clones in this sample may be carry-over from other donors' samples. This chain joins TRBV10-3 and TRBJ2-7, with 7 positions matching TRBD1. The sample here was whole blood, taken in connection with sensitization to the hapten diphenylcyclopropenone (DPC). CDR3 sequence: CAISDGTGDREQYF. The CDR3 DNA follows: TGTGCCATCAGTGATGGTACAGGGGATCGGGAGCAGTACTTC.